The present entry profiles one T cell receptor (beta chain) with its context. This sample was included in a study of shared clonotypes between healthy human individuals. The CDR3 contains 12 residues. CDR1 MDHEN and CDR2 SYDVKM come from the germline V gene. Measured with immunoSEQ multiplex PCR; TCRdb has only the in-frame clones, and not every one. The sample shows about 480,000 clones, roughly 85% of them seen only once. Specimen: PBMCs. The chain employs TRBV28 and TRBJ2-5; possibly TRBD1 for D (6 bases). The J call is in doubt because the DNA end fits TRBJ2-7 better. This sequence was found in a woman aged 40 to 50 in good health. Some clones in this sample may be carry-over from other donors' samples. This CDR3 is CASSSGVHEQYF. CDR3 sequence (DNA): TGTGCCAGCAGCTCAGGGGTCCACGAGCAGTACTTC.